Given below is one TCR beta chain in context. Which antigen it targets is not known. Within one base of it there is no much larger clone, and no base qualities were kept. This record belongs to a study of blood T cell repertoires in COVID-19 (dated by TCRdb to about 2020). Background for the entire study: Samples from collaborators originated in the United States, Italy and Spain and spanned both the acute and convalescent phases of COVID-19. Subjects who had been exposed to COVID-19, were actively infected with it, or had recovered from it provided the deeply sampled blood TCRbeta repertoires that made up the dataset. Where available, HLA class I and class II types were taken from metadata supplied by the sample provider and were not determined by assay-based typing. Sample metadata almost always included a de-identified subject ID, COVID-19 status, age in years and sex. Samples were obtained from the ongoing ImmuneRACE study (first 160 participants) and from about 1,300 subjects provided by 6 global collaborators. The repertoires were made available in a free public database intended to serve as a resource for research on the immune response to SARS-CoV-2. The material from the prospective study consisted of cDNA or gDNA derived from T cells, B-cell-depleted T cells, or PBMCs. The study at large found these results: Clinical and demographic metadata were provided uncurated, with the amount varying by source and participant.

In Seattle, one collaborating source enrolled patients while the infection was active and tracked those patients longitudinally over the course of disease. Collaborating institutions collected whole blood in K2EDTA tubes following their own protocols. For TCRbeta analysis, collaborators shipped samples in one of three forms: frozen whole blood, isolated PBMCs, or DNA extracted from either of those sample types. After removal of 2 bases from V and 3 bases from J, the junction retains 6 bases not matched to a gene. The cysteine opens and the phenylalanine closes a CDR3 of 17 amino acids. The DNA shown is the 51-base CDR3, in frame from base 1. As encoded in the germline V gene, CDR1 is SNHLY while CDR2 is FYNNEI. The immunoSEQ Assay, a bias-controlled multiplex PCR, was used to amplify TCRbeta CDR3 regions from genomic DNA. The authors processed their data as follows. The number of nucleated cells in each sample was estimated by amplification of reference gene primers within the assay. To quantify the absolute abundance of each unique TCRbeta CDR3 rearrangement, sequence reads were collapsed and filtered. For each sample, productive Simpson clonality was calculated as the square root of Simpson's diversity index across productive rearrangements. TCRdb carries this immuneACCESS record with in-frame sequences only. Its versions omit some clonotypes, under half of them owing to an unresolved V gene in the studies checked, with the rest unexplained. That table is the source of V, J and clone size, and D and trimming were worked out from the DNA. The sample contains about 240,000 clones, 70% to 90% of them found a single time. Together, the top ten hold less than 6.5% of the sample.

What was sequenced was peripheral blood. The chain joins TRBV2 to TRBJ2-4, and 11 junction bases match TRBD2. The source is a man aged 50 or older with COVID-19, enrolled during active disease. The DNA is TGTGCCAGCAGTGAAAACTCTAGCGGGGGGCTCAAAAACATTCAGTACTTC. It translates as CASSENSSGGLKNIQYF.